Listed here are 24 T cell receptor beta chains from one sample, sequenced in a study of T cell changes during pregnancy in multiple sclerosis. Assay used: immunoSEQ multiplex PCR; TCRdb lists only in-frame clones, some missing. The sample lists around 63,000 clones, 80% to 95% occurring once. The sample in question was peripheral blood, obtained in the third trimester of pregnancy. These TCRs come from a female donor in good health, enrolled as a control in a pregnancy study.

The chain has TRBV27 and TRBJ1-5; no clear D gene. The length of the CDR3 is 14 residues. Germline loops: CDR1 MNHEY, CDR2 SMNVEV (reference sequence). Between the trimmed V and J ends, which lost 2 bases and 7 bases, there was a span of 12 bases. CDR3 nucleotide sequence: TGTGCCAGCAGTTTAATCGGGGTGGAACAGCCCCAGCATTTT. Its protein product is CASSLIGVEQPQHF.

The gene calls are TRBV10-1 and TRBJ2-6; TRBD1 agrees at 9 bases. The germline gives CDR1 WNHNN, CDR2 SYGVQD (reference sequence). J lost 1 base, V lost 4 bases, and 17 bases had no gene match. This CDR3 contains 21 residues. In DNA form, the CDR3 reads TGCGCCAGCAGTGTTTTTTCTTCCTGGACAGGGGTAGGATCTGGGGCCAACGTCCTGACTTTC. This translates into CASSVFSSWTGVGSGANVLTF.

This rearrangement joins TRBV30 to TRBJ1-2; possible D gene TRBD1, 6 bases. The CDR3 is 12 amino acids. CDR1 GTSNPN and CDR2 SVGIG come from the germline V gene (reference sequence). V lost 7 bases, J lost 4 bases, and 13 bases lay in between. The CDR3 loop reads CAFYEGVYGYTF. Here the CDR3 DNA reads TGTGCCTTCTACGAGGGGGTCTATGGCTACACCTTC.

The genes are TRBV5-1 and TRBJ2-1; no definite D call. The V gene lost 1 base and the J gene lost 8 bases, with 10 bases spanning the gap. The CDR3 runs 13 residues. Germline V gives CDR1 SGHRS, CDR2 YFSETQ. In nucleotides, the CDR3 is TGCGCCAGCAGCTTGTCGCTAGGCTATGAGCAGTTCTTC. Its translation is CASSLSLGYEQFF.

Comments on this clone: In the same sample, other DNA sequences code for this CDR3. The V call is TRBV27, the J call TRBJ2-7; D ambiguous. The CDR3 is 12 amino acids. Trimming cost V 5 bases and J 1 base, with 6 bases left between them. Germline values: CDR1 MNHEY, CDR2 SMNVEV (reference sequence). Here the CDR3 DNA reads TGTGCCAGCAGTCCCGGGTCCTACGAGCAGTACTTC. It yields the protein CASSPGSYEQYF.

This clone turned up a few times. The V and J genes are TRBV5-1 and TRBJ1-2, with 7 positions matching TRBD1. Germline V lookup: CDR1 SGHRS, CDR2 YFSETQ. The CDR3 runs to 15 residues. The V and J ends lost 0 bases and 8 bases, in that order; junction bases with no gene match: 10. CDR3 protein: CASSLASRGGNGYTF. The CDR3 nucleotides read TGCGCCAGCAGCTTGGCCTCAAGAGGGGGCAACGGCTACACCTTC.

Of note for this clone: A read error may account for a junction end that differs from germline. This sequence joins TRBV7-2 and TRBJ2-3, with 16 nucleotides matching TRBD2. Germline V lookup: CDR1 SGHTA, CDR2 FQGNSA. CDR3 length: 16 amino acids. The CDR3 is CASTLIPGLAGGIQYF. In DNA, the CDR3 is TGTGCCAGCACCTTAATTCCGGGACTAGCGGGGGGGATCCAGTATTTT.

This clone was counted a few times. V usage is TRBV4-3 and J usage is TRBJ1-1; tentative D call: TRBD1 (6 bases). The CDR3 spans 13 residues. The V and J ends lost 4 bases and 1 base respectively, with 7 bases between them. CDR1 and CDR2 from the germline V gene are LGHNA and YSLEER. The CDR3 here is CASSPTGNTEAFF. The CDR3 DNA reads TGCGCCAGCAGCCCGACAGGGAACACTGAAGCTTTCTTT.

The chain combines TRBV7-2 with TRBJ1-5, with 12 bases fitting TRBD1. In germline, CDR1 is SGHTA, CDR2 FQGNSA. J gave up 6 bases and V 5 bases, and 8 bases lay outside the gene matches. This CDR3 is 16 amino acids long. The CDR3 spells CASSQGQGARVQPQHF. The DNA of the CDR3 is TGTGCCAGCAGCCAGGGACAGGGGGCGAGGGTTCAGCCCCAGCATTTT.

The V gene is TRBV27, the J gene TRBJ1-3, with 7 nucleotides matching TRBD1. Trimming removed 6 bases from V and 0 bases from J; junction bases left unmatched: 8. This CDR3 spans 16 amino acids. CDR1 and CDR2 from the germline V gene are MNHEY and SMNVEV (reference sequence). The CDR3 sequence is CASSYRGPGSGNTIYF. CDR3 nucleotide sequence: TGTGCCAGCAGCTATAGGGGGCCTGGCTCTGGAAACACCATATATTTT.

This chain uses TRBV7-2 with TRBJ2-4, with D uncertain. V shed 6 bases and J shed 0 bases, with 21 bases lying between them. Germline assignment: CDR1 SGHTA and CDR2 FQGNSA. The CDR3 is made up of 18 amino acids. In DNA form, the CDR3 reads TGTGCCAGCAGTTCTGGGCCTAATCCCTCGATAGCCAAAAACATTCAGTACTTC. Translation: CASSSGPNPSIAKNIQYF.

The gene calls are TRBV10-3 and TRBJ1-3; D not resolved. V was trimmed by 2 bases and J by 4 bases, leaving 15 bases between them. Germline V gene data show CDR1 as ENHRY and CDR2 as SYGVKD. The length of the CDR3 is 16 residues. The CDR3 loop is CAISEGSFLIGNTIYF. The DNA for the CDR3 is TGTGCCATCAGTGAGGGCTCCTTCCTTATCGGAAACACCATATATTTT.

V and J are TRBV19 and TRBJ2-2; D is perhaps TRBD2 (5 bases). The CDR3 consists of 13 residues. From germline, CDR1 is LNHDA and CDR2 SQIVND (reference sequence). V lost 1 base to trimming and J lost 9 bases, with 9 bases between them. The CDR3: CASSIVGLRELFF. CDR3 nucleotide sequence: TGTGCCAGTAGTATAGTAGGACTCCGGGAGCTGTTTTTT.

The chain links TRBV20-1 to TRBJ2-5; D gene unclear. Germline CDR1 reads DFQATT; CDR2 reads SNEGSKA (reference sequence). Trimming took 5 bases from V and 6 from J, leaving 10 bases between them. The CDR3 covers 11 residues. The CDR3 protein is CSASRSKTQYF. CDR3 DNA sequence: TGCAGTGCTTCTAGGTCTAAGACCCAGTACTTC.

This chain joins TRBV2 and TRBJ1-6; 8 nucleotides agree with TRBD1. Germline values: CDR1 SNHLY, CDR2 FYNNEI. This CDR3 region has 17 residues. Germline trimming cut 10 bases from V and 0 bases from J; bases unmatched to any gene: 11. CDR3 amino acids: CATSTGALGSYNSPLHF. CDR3 bases: TGTGCCACCTCGACAGGGGCCCTAGGCTCCTATAATTCACCCCTCCACTTT.

V and J are TRBV5-1 and TRBJ1-2; D perhaps matches TRBD1 (5 bases). The CDR3 is 16 amino acids. Trimming stripped 4 bases from V and 7 bases from J, with 23 bases between. Germline V gene lookup returns CDR1 SGHRS and CDR2 YFSETQ. The DNA of the CDR3 is TGCGCCAGCAGCCCGACCCTTGCTTACTCCGGGGGTGGCTACACCTTC. Translating it yields CASSPTLAYSGGGYTF.

The V call is TRBV7-9, the J call TRBJ2-6; 9 positions match TRBD1. The CDR3 has 17 amino acids. V dropped 2 bases and J dropped 4; count of bases not matched to a gene: 6. Germline values: CDR1 SEHNR, CDR2 FQNEAQ (reference sequence). CDR3 nucleotides: TGTGCCAGCAGCTTACCCCGGGACAGGGCCGGGGCCAACGTCCTGACTTTC. Its protein is CASSLPRDRAGANVLTF.

V and J are TRBV29-1 and TRBJ1-1; 8 nucleotides agree with TRBD1. In germline, CDR1 is SQVTM, CDR2 ANQGSEA. This CDR3 region has 13 residues. J was trimmed by 6 bases and V by 6 bases; bases with no gene match: 9. Here the CDR3 DNA reads TGCAGCGTAGGAGGACAGGGAGTCCCTGAAGCTTTCTTT. Amino acid sequence: CSVGGQGVPEAFF.

J is TRBJ2-5 and V is TRBV2, with a weak D call TRBD1 (6 bases). Germline-derived CDR1 and CDR2 are SNHLY and FYNNEI. CDR3 length equals 14 residues. The V gene lost 2 bases and the J gene lost 3 bases, with 10 bases spanning the gap. The CDR3 sequence is CASSEMGAKETQYF. The CDR3 bases are TGTGCCAGCAGTGAAATGGGGGCTAAAGAGACCCAGTACTTC. The full variable domain, its missing parts supplied by reference TRBV2 and TRBJ2-5, is EPEVTQTPSHQVTQMGQEVILRCVPISNHLYFYWYRQILGQKVEFLVSFYNNEISEKSEIFDDQFSVERPDGSNFTLKIRSTKLEDSAMYFCASSEMGAKETQYFGPGTRLLVL.

The rearrangement uses TRBV7-2 and TRBJ1-1; D call uncertain. Germline V gene lookup returns CDR1 SGHTA and CDR2 FQGNSA. The CDR3 covers 12 residues. With 3 bases removed from V and 3 bases from J, the gap between germline ends came to 5 bases. CDR3 in amino acids: CASSFQYTEAFF. CDR3 DNA: TGTGCCAGCAGCTTCCAATACACTGAAGCTTTCTTT. Based on the CDR3 plus reference TRBV7-2 and TRBJ1-1, the full variable domain is GAGVSQSPSNKVTEKGKDVELRCDPISGHTALYWYRQSLGQGLEFLIYFQGNSAPDKSGLPSDRFSAERTGGSVSTLTIQRTQQEDSAVYLCASSFQYTEAFFGQGTRLTVV.

CDR3 coding DNA: TGTGCCAGCAGCTTTCCGGACACCTCGAGCACTGAAGCTTTCTTT. Amino acids: CASSFPDTSSTEAFF. The V and J genes are TRBV7-9 and TRBJ1-1; D might be TRBD1 (5 bases). Germline loops: CDR1 SEHNR, CDR2 FQNEAQ (reference sequence). The length of the CDR3 is 15 residues. The V end lost 3 bases, the J end lost 4 bases, and 15 bases lay between the germline ends.

This chain uses TRBV6-4 with TRBJ2-3, with D perhaps matching TRBD2 (5 bases). V lost 2 bases, J lost 0 bases, and 9 bases lay in between. Germline V lookup: CDR1 MRHNA, CDR2 SNTAGT. CDR3 size: 15 residues. CDR3 DNA sequence: TGTGCCAGCAGTGACAGAGGGCTAAGCACAGATACGCAGTATTTT. Translated: CASSDRGLSTDTQYF.

The genes are TRBV4-1 and TRBJ2-3; 7 bases line up with TRBD2. Germline V lookup: CDR1 MGHRA, CDR2 YSYEKL. With 2 bases clipped from V and 2 bases from J, the junction kept 7 bases outside the gene matches. The CDR3 has 16 residues. This CDR3 reads CASSQYGRSPTDTQYF. CDR3 bases: TGCGCCAGCAGCCAATACGGGAGGTCCCCCACAGATACGCAGTATTTT.

The chain recombines TRBV2 with TRBJ2-6; no firm D call. The V end lost 6 bases, the J end lost 0 bases, and 18 bases lay between the germline ends. Germline CDR1 SNHLY, CDR2 FYNNEI. The CDR3 extends over 18 amino acids. CDR3 loop: CASSQRPLVFSGANVLTF. CDR3 DNA sequence: TGTGCCAGCAGCCAGCGCCCGTTAGTTTTCTCTGGGGCCAACGTCCTGACTTTC.